The clone carrying this T cell receptor beta chain was seen only a few times. Amplification of TCR beta CDR3 regions was performed using RNA transcripts as template. When the TCR CDR3 underwent first-round RT-PCR, the HTBI primer set was used. TCRdb analysed the multiplex PCR reads with MiXCR anew, one entry per CDR3 protein. The repertoire holds around 400,000 distinct CDR3 sequences, with about 13% as singletons. This CDR3 spans 16 amino acids. CDR1 and CDR2 (germline): SGHAT, FQNNGV. The V end lost 4 bases, the J end lost 0 bases, and 13 bases lay between the germline ends. The data belong to a study of T cells in Graves' hyperthyroidism and ophthalmopathy.

The sequenced material came from blood. V is TRBV11-2 and J is TRBJ2-4, with D possibly matching TRBD1 (5 bases). The receptor's source is a woman younger than 30 with Graves' hyperthyroidism. The CDR3 region is CASSSGDSLAKNIQYF. The CDR3 DNA follows: TGTGCCAGCAGCTCCGGTGACAGTTTAGCCAAAAACATTCAGTACTTC.